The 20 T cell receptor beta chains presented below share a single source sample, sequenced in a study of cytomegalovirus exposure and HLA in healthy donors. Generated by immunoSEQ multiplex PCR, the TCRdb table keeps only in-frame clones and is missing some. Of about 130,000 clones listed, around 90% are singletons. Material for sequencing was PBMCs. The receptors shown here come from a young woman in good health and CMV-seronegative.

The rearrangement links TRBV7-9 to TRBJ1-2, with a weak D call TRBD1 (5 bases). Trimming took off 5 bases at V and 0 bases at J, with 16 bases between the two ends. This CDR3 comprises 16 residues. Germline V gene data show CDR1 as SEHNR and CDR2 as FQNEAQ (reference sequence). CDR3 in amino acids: CASSHILREANYGYTF. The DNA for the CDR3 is TGTGCCAGCAGCCACATCCTCAGGGAGGCTAACTATGGCTACACCTTC.

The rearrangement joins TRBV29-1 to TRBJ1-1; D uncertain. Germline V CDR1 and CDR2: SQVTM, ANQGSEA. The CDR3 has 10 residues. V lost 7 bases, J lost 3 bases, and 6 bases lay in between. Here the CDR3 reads CSASDTEAFF. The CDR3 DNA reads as TGCAGCGCCTCGGACACTGAAGCTTTCTTT. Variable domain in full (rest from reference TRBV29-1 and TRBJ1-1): SAVISQKPSRDICQRGTSLTIQCQVDSQVTMMFWYRQQPGQSLTLIATANQGSEATYESGFVIDKFPISRPNLTFSTLTVSNMSPEDSSIYLCSASDTEAFFGQGTRLTVV.

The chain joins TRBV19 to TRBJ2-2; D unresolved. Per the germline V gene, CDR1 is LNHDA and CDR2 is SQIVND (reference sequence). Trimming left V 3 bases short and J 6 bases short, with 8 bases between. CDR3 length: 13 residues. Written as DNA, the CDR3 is TGTGCCAGTAGTATTTCAGGTTCCGGGGAGCTGTTTTTT. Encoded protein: CASSISGSGELFF.

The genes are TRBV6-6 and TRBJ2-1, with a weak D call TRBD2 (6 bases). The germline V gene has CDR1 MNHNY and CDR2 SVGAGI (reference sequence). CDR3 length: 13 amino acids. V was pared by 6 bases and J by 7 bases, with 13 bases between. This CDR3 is CASRGGKNNEQFF. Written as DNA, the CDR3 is TGTGCCAGCAGGGGCGGGAAGAATAATGAGCAGTTCTTC.

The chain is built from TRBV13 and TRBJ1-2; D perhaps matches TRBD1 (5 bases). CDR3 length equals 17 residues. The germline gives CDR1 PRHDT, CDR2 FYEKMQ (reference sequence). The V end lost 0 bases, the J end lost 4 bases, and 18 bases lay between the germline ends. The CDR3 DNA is TGTGCCAGCAGCTTAGGCCAGGGATGGGCAGCTGGCTATGGCTACACCTTC. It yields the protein CASSLGQGWAAGYGYTF.

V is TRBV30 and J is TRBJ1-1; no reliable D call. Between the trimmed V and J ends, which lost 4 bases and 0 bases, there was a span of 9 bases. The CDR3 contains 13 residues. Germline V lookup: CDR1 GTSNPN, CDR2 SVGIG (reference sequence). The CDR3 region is CAWTGVMNTEAFF. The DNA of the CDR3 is TGTGCCTGGACAGGTGTTATGAACACTGAAGCTTTCTTT.

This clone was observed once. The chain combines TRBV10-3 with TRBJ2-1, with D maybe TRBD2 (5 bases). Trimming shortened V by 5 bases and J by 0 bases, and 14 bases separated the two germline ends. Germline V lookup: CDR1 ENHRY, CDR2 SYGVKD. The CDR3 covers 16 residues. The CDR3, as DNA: TGTGCCATCAGTAGCATCAAGCGGATCTCCTACAATGAGCAGTTCTTC. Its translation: CAISSIKRISYNEQFF.

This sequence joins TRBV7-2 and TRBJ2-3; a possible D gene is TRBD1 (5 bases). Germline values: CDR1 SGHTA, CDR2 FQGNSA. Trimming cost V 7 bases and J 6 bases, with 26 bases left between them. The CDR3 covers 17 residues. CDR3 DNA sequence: TGTGCCAGCACCTTTGGGGCATCGCTGGATGATAAGGATACGCAGTATTTT. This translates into CASTFGASLDDKDTQYF. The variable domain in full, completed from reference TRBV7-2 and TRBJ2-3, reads GAGVSQSPSNKVTEKGKDVELRCDPISGHTALYWYRQSLGQGLEFLIYFQGNSAPDKSGLPSDRFSAERTGGSVSTLTIQRTQQEDSAVYLCASTFGASLDDKDTQYFGPGTRLTVL.

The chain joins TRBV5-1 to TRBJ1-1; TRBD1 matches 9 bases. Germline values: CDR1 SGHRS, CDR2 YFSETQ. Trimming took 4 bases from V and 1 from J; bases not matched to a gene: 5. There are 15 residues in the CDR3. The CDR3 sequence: CASSLRGQGNTEAFF. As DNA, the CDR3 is TGCGCCAGCAGCCTAAGGGGACAGGGGAACACTGAAGCTTTCTTT.

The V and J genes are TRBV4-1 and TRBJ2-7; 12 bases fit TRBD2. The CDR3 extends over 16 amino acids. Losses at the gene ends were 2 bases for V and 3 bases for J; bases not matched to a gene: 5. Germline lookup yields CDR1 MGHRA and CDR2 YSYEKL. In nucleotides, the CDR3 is TGCGCCAGCAGCCAACCCACTAGCGGGAGGAACTACGAGCAGTACTTC. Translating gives CASSQPTSGRNYEQYF.

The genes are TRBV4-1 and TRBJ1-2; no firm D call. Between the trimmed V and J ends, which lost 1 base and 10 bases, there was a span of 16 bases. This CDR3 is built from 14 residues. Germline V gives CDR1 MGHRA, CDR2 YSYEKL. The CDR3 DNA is TGCGCCAGCAGCCAAGTAACTGCGAGGGAGCACTACACCTTC. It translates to CASSQVTAREHYTF.

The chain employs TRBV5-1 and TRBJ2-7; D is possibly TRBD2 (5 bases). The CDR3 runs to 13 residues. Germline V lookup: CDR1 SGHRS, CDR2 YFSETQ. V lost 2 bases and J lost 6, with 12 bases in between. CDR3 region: CASSLEGTLEQYF. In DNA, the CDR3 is TGCGCCAGCAGCTTAGAGGGAACCCTCGAGCAGTACTTC.

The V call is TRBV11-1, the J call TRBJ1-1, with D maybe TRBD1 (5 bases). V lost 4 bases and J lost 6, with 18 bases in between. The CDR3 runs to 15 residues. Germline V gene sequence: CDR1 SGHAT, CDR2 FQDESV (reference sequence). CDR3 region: CASSWGGRVISEAFF. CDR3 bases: TGTGCCAGCAGCTGGGGGGGTAGGGTTATATCTGAAGCTTTCTTT.

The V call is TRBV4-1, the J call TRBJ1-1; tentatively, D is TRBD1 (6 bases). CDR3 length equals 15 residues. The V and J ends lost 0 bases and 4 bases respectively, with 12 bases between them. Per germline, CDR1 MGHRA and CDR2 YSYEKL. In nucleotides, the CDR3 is TGCGCCAGCAGCCAAGAAAAGATCAGGGGCACTGAAGCTTTCTTT. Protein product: CASSQEKIRGTEAFF.

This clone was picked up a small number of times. This CDR3 is CASSINGDRPQHF. CDR3 DNA: TGTGCCAGTAGTATAAACGGGGACAGACCCCAGCATTTT. The rearrangement joins TRBV19 to TRBJ1-5, with TRBD1 matching 7 bases. This CDR3 has 13 amino acids. V shed 2 bases, J shed 10 bases, and the junction held 5 bases outside the gene matches. Germline loops: CDR1 LNHDA, CDR2 SQIVND (reference sequence).

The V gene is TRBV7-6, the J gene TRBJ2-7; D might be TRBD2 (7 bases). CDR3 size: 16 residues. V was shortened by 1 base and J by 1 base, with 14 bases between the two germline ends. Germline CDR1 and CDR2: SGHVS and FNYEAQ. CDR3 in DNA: TGTGCCAGCAGCTTAGAAGGGGGGGCCTTTTCCTACGAGCAGTACTTC. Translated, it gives CASSLEGGAFSYEQYF.

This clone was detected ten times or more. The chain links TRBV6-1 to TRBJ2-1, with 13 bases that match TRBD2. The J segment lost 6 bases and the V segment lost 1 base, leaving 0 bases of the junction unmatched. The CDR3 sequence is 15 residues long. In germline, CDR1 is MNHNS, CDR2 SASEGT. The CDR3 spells CASSEGTSGSNEQFF. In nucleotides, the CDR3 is TGTGCCAGCAGTGAAGGGACTAGCGGGAGCAATGAGCAGTTCTTC.

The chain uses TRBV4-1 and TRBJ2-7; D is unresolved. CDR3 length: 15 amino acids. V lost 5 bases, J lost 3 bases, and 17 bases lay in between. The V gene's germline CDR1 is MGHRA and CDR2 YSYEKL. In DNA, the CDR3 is TGCGCCAGCAGCGACCGGATCCGGGTTTTCTACGAGCAGTACTTC. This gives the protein CASSDRIRVFYEQYF.

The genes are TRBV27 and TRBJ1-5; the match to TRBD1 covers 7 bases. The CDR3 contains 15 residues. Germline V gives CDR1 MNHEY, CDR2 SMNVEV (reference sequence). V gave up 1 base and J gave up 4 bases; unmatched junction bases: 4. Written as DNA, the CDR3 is TGTGCCAGCAGTTTATTGGGACAGAAAAATCAGCCCCAGCATTTT. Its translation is CASSLLGQKNQPQHF.

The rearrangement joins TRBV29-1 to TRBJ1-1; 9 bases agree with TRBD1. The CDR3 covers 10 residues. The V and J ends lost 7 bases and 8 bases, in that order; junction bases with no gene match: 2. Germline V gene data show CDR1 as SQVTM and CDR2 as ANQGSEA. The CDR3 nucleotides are TGCAGCGGGGGGACAGGGGAAGCTTTCTTT. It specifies CSGGTGEAFF.